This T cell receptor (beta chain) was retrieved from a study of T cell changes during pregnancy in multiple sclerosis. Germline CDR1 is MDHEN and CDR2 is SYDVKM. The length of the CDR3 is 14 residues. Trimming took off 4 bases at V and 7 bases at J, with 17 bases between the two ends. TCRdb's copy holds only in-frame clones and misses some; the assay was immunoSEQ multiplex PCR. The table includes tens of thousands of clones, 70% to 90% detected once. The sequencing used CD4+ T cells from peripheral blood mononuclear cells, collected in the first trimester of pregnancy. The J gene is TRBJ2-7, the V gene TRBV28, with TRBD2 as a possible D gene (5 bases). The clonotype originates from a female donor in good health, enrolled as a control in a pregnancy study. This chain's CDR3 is CASSSRLQKREQYF. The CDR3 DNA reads TGTGCCAGCAGTTCCCGACTCCAAAAGCGGGAGCAGTACTTC.